The 11 T cell receptor beta chains below come from one sample, sequenced in a study of shared clonotypes between healthy human individuals. Here immunoSEQ multiplex PCR was the method, and the copy in TCRdb shows in-frame clones only, minus some. Of 740,000 or so clones listed, about 80% are singletons. Specimen: memory CD4+ T cells sorted from blood. Subset defined: CD45RA-negative fraction. These TCRs come from a woman younger than 45 in good health.

The rearrangement joins TRBV6-1 to TRBJ1-2; D is unresolved. Germline CDR1 reads MNHNS; CDR2 reads SASEGT. Trimming stripped 4 bases from V and 4 bases from J, with 22 bases between. This CDR3 has 17 residues. This CDR3 reads CASSVNPGSQAGYGYTF. The CDR3, as DNA: TGTGCCAGCAGTGTAAACCCGGGTAGCCAGGCTGGCTATGGCTACACCTTC.

The chain couples TRBV7-2 to TRBJ2-1, with 7 bases aligning to TRBD1. J lost 10 bases, V lost 5 bases, and 17 bases had no gene match. Germline V gene lookup returns CDR1 SGHTA and CDR2 FQGNSA. The CDR3 totals 16 residues. The CDR3 region has the DNA TGTGCCAGCAGCCTTTTGTTCGGGCAGGGGGAAGGGGAGCAGTTCTTC. This translates into CASSLLFGQGEGEQFF.

The chain joins TRBV7-6 to TRBJ1-1; D perhaps matches TRBD1 (5 bases). This CDR3 has 13 residues. V was shortened by 0 bases and J by 6 bases, with 8 bases between the two germline ends. Germline CDR1 SGHVS, CDR2 FNYEAQ. CDR3 in amino acids: CASSLAQGAEAFF. In nucleotides, the CDR3 is TGTGCCAGCAGCTTAGCGCAAGGGGCTGAAGCTTTCTTT.

The rearrangement links TRBV28 to TRBJ2-7; D unclear. The length of the CDR3 is 13 residues. Germline lookup yields CDR1 MDHEN and CDR2 SYDVKM. Trimming shortened V by 2 bases and J by 6 bases, and 11 bases separated the two germline ends. The CDR3 coding sequence is TGTGCCAGCAGTTTACCCCCCCTCGGCGAGCAGTACTTC. It encodes CASSLPPLGEQYF.

This chain links TRBV5-1 with TRBJ2-5, with unresolved D. CDR1 and CDR2 (germline): SGHRS, YFSETQ. The CDR3 runs 15 residues. V was shortened by 0 bases and J by 1 base, with 10 bases between the two germline ends. CDR3 protein: CASSLAVGSQETQYF. As DNA, the CDR3 is TGCGCCAGCAGCTTGGCCGTAGGGTCCCAAGAGACCCAGTACTTC.

The chain is built from TRBV6-5 and TRBJ2-2; D is uncertain. The CDR3 has 15 amino acids. Trimming cost V 0 bases and J 2 bases, with 7 bases left between them. Germline CDR1 reads MNHEY; CDR2 reads SVGAGI. The CDR3 loop reads CASSYSPSNTGELFF. The CDR3 region has the DNA TGTGCCAGCAGTTACTCGCCCTCTAACACCGGGGAGCTGTTTTTT.

The V call is TRBV19, the J call TRBJ1-2, with D hard to call. The V gene's germline CDR1 is LNHDA and CDR2 SQIVND (reference sequence). The V and J ends lost 3 bases and 4 bases respectively, with 9 bases between them. This CDR3 region has 13 residues. CDR3 residues: CASSMSVLYGYTF. DNA of the CDR3: TGTGCCAGTAGTATGTCAGTCCTCTATGGCTACACCTTC. Using reference TRBV19 and TRBJ1-2 for the parts outside the CDR3, the full variable domain is DGGITQSPKYLFRKEGQNVTLSCEQNLNHDAMYWYRQDPGQGLRLIYYSQIVNDFQKGDIAEGYSVSREKKESFPLTVTSAQKNPTAFYLCASSMSVLYGYTFGSGTRLTVV.

This chain uses TRBV5-1 with TRBJ2-1; D is perhaps TRBD2 (6 bases). The V and J ends lost 2 bases and 9 bases respectively, with 15 bases between them. The CDR3 runs 14 residues. Germline V gives CDR1 SGHRS, CDR2 YFSETQ. The CDR3 DNA follows: TGCGCCAGCAGCTTAACTAGCTTTACGGCTGAGCAGTTCTTC. Translated, it gives CASSLTSFTAEQFF.

The rearrangement joins TRBV5-1 to TRBJ2-7; 7 bases are a match to TRBD1. V shed 0 bases, J shed 1 base, and the junction held 4 bases outside the gene matches. In germline, CDR1 is SGHRS, CDR2 YFSETQ. This CDR3 is built from 15 residues. The CDR3 sequence is CASSLGSGGSYEQYF. CDR3 nucleotide sequence: TGCGCCAGCAGCTTGGGGTCAGGGGGATCCTACGAGCAGTACTTC.

The chain carries TRBV6-6 and TRBJ2-7; the D is unclear. Trimming took 8 bases from V and 3 from J, leaving 14 bases between them. The germline V gene encodes CDR1 MNHNY and CDR2 SVGAGI (reference sequence). The CDR3 loop spans 13 amino acids. CDR3 nucleotide sequence: TGTGCCAGCCGGCTGAGCGAGATCTACGAGCAGTACTTC. Translated: CASRLSEIYEQYF.

V and J are TRBV6-5 and TRBJ1-5; D is unclear. The germline V gene has CDR1 MNHEY and CDR2 SVGAGI. V was pared by 6 bases and J by 7 bases, with 13 bases between. This CDR3 has 13 residues. The DNA for the CDR3 is TGTGCCAGCAGCCCCCGAAAGGGACAGCCCCAGCATTTT. Amino acid sequence: CASSPRKGQPQHF.